This TCR beta chain was sequenced during a study of T cell repertoires in cytomegalovirus infection. Study details: Public signatures in TCR beta pointed to CMV infection and matching HLA type. Study-wide points: Clonotypes of TCR beta that were HLA-C-restricted and CMV-specific dominated the ex vivo response.

Per the germline V gene, CDR1 is SGHVS and CDR2 is FQNEAQ. Trimming took 0 bases from V and 1 from J, leaving 13 bases between them. The CDR3 loop spans 17 amino acids. The sample holds a few counts of this clonotype. The antigen is unknown. From the reads, TCRdb called clonotypes with MiXCR, one entry per CDR3 protein. The data hold around 530,000 distinct CDR3 sequences, with 26% observed a single time. The clonotype originates from a human donor in good health (CMV status not recorded). Some clones in this sample may be carry-over from other donors' samples. The sample consisted of PBMCs. The chain couples TRBV7-8 to TRBJ1-3, with D unresolved. CDR3 protein: CASSLAYASESGNTIYF. The CDR3 DNA reads TGTGCCAGCAGCTTAGCGTACGCGTCGGAGTCTGGAAACACCATATATTTT.